The 9 T cell receptor beta chains presented below share a single source sample, sequenced in a study of blood T cell repertoires in COVID-19. Using immunoSEQ multiplex PCR, the repertoire was profiled, and TCRdb retains in-frame clones only, with some absent. Here the sample spans more than 200,000 clones, around 86% being singletons. The sample taken for sequencing was peripheral blood. All receptors come from a woman aged 55-69 years with COVID-19, enrolled during active disease.

This chain uses TRBV27 with TRBJ1-6; 10 bases agree with TRBD1. The length of the CDR3 is 17 residues. Germline V gene lookup returns CDR1 MNHEY and CDR2 SMNVEV (reference sequence). Unmatched junction bases numbered 3, after V lost 0 bases and J lost 4 bases. In DNA, the CDR3 is TGTGCCAGCAGTTTATCGGGACAGGGGCTATATAATTCACCCCTCCACTTT. Translating gives CASSLSGQGLYNSPLHF.

This clone showed up many times. V usage is TRBV28 and J usage is TRBJ2-7; D unresolved. Trimming left V 3 bases short and J 0 bases short, with 18 bases between. CDR1 is MDHEN and CDR2 is SYDVKM in the germline V gene. This CDR3 has 17 amino acids. The CDR3 is CASSFLRLQPISYEQYF. The CDR3 DNA follows: TGTGCCAGCAGTTTCCTCCGTTTACAGCCCATCTCCTACGAGCAGTACTTC.

The V and J genes are TRBV6-4 and TRBJ1-2; D might be TRBD1 (6 bases). The CDR3 length is 16 residues. Trimming removed 6 bases from V and 6 bases from J, with 23 bases in between. Germline V gene sequence: CDR1 MRHNA, CDR2 SNTAGT. CDR3 loop: CASSLSWGGRVNGYTF. The CDR3 DNA follows: TGTGCCAGCAGCCTCTCCTGGGGGGGGCGAGTCAATGGCTACACCTTC.

This chain links TRBV7-8 with TRBJ2-5, with 10 bases fitting TRBD2. V trimming: 1 base; J trimming: 0 bases; junction bases outside the gene matches: 2. Germline lookup yields CDR1 SGHVS and CDR2 FQNEAQ. The CDR3 loop spans 16 amino acids. The CDR3 DNA is TGTGCCAGCAGCTTAGGGACTAGCGGAAACCAAGAGACCCAGTACTTC. Its protein product is CASSLGTSGNQETQYF. The variable domain in full, completed from reference TRBV7-8 and TRBJ2-5, reads GAGVSQSPRYKVAKRGQDVALRCDPISGHVSLFWYQQALGQGPEFLTYFQNEAQLDKSGLPSDRFFAERPEGSVSTLKIQRTQQEDSAVYLCASSLGTSGNQETQYFGPGTRLLVL.

The J gene is TRBJ2-1, the V gene TRBV6-5; the D is unclear. The germline CDR1 and CDR2 sequences are MNHEY and SVGAGI. The CDR3 length is 12 residues. The V and J ends lost 0 bases and 14 bases respectively, with 11 bases between them. The CDR3 bases are TGTGCCAGCAGTTACTCACCCCCGTCGGAGTTCTTC. Its protein is CASSYSPPSEFF.

This clone has only a few counts. The chain carries TRBV7-8 and TRBJ1-1; D not resolved. Germline V lookup: CDR1 SGHVS, CDR2 FQNEAQ. V lost 7 bases and J 1 base, leaving 22 bases between the germline ends. The CDR3 totals 17 residues. CDR3 bases: TGTGCCAGCATAAGATTATCCCCGCAGATCCAGAACACTGAAGCTTTCTTT. Residues: CASIRLSPQIQNTEAFF. Using reference TRBV7-8 and TRBJ1-1 for the parts outside the CDR3, the full variable domain is GAGVSQSPRYKVAKRGQDVALRCDPISGHVSLFWYQQALGQGPEFLTYFQNEAQLDKSGLPSDRFFAERPEGSVSTLKIQRTQQEDSAVYLCASIRLSPQIQNTEAFFGQGTRLTVV.

The chain joins TRBV7-2 to TRBJ1-5; the match to TRBD1 covers 8 bases. The CDR3 contains 16 residues. Per the germline V gene, CDR1 is SGHTA and CDR2 is FQGNSA. V gave up 1 base and J gave up 2 bases; unmatched junction bases: 4. The CDR3: CASSLVLTGGNQPQHF. CDR3 nucleotide sequence: TGTGCCAGCAGCTTAGTATTGACAGGGGGCAATCAGCCCCAGCATTTT.

This clone was counted a few times. The V and J genes are TRBV10-3 and TRBJ1-5; 10 positions agree with TRBD1. The germline V gene has CDR1 ENHRY and CDR2 SYGVKD. The CDR3 is made up of 14 amino acids. V was pared by 6 bases and J by 7 bases, with 6 bases of the junction left unmatched. The CDR3 protein is CAIRGTGEEQPQHF. For the CDR3, the DNA is TGTGCCATCAGGGGGACAGGGGAAGAGCAGCCCCAGCATTTT.

J is TRBJ2-5 and V is TRBV7-2; 11 nucleotides align to TRBD2. The CDR3 extends over 16 amino acids. Germline-derived CDR1 and CDR2 are SGHTA and FQGNSA. Trimming cost V 6 bases and J 5 bases; bases outside gene matches: 11. CDR3 in amino acids: CASSPARASGRETQYF. For the CDR3, the DNA is TGTGCCAGCAGTCCGGCCCGGGCTAGCGGGAGGGAGACCCAGTACTTC.